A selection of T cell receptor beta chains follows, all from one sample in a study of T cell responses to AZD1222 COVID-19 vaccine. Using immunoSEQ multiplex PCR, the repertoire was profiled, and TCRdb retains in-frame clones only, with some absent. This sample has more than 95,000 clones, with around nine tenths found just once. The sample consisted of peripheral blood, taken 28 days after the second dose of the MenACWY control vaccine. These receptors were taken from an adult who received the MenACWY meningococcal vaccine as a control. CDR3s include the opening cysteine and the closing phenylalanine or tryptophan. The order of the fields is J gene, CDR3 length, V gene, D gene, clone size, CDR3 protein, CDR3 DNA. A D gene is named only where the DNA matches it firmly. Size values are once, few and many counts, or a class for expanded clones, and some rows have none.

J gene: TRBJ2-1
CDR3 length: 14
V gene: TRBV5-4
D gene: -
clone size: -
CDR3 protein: CASSLAGLYNEQFF
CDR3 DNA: TGTGCCAGCAGCTTGGCGGGGCTATACAATGAGCAGTTCTTC

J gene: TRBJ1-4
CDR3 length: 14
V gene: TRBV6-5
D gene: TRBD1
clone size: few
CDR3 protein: CASLQGAEWEKLFF
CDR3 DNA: TGTGCCAGTTTACAGGGGGCAGAATGGGAAAAACTGTTTTTT

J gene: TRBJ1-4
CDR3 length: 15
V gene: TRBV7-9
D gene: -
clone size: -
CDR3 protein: CASTLRRGRGEKLFF
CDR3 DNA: TGTGCCAGCACCCTCCGGAGGGGACGGGGTGAAAAACTGTTTTTT

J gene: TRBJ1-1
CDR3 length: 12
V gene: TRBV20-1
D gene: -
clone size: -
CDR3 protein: CSASRQLTEAFF
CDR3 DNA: TGCAGTGCTAGTAGACAACTCACTGAAGCTTTCTTT

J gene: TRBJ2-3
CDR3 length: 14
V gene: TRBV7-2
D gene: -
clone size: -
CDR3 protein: CASSFSSSTDTQYF
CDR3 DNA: TGTGCCAGCAGCTTCTCTTCTAGCACAGATACGCAGTATTTT

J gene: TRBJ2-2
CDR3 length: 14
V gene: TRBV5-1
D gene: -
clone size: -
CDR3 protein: CASSFEGGAGELFF
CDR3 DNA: TGCGCCAGCAGCTTTGAGGGGGGCGCCGGGGAGCTGTTTTTT

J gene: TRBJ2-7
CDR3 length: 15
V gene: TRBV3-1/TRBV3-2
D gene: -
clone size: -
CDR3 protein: CASSQGAAPLYEQYF
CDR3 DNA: TGTGCCAGCAGCCAAGGTGCGGCGCCTCTCTACGAGCAGTACTTC

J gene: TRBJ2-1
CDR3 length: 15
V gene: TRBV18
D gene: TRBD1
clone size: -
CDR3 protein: CASSPIRQGHNEQFF
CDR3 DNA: TGTGCCAGCTCCCCTATACGACAGGGACACAATGAGCAGTTCTTC

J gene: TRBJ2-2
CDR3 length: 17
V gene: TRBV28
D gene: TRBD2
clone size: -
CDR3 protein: CASSLLPMGGKTGELFF
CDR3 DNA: TGTGCCAGCAGTTTATTACCGATGGGGGGGAAAACCGGGGAGCTGTTTTTT

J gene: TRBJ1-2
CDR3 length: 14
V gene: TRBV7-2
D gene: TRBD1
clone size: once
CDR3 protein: CASSLADRGQGYTF
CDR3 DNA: TGTGCCAGCAGCTTAGCGGACAGGGGGCAAGGCTACACCTTC

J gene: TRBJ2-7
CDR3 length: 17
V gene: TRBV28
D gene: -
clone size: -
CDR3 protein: CASSWGDWLANSYEQYF
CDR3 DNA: TGTGCCAGCTCTTGGGGTGATTGGTTGGCCAACTCCTACGAGCAGTACTTC

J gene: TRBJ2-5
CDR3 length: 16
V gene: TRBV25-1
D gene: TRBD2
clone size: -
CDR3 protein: CASSASGLAGGGTQYF
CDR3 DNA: TGTGCCAGCAGTGCCTCCGGACTAGCGGGGGGCGGGACCCAGTACTTC

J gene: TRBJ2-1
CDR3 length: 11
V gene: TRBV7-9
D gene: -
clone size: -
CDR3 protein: CASSPDNEQFF
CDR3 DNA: TGTGCCAGCAGCCCGGACAATGAGCAGTTCTTC

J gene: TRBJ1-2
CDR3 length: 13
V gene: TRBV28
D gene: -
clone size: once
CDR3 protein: CAYHRGGALGYTF
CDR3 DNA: TGTGCCTACCACCGGGGGGGGGCGCTCGGCTACACCTTC

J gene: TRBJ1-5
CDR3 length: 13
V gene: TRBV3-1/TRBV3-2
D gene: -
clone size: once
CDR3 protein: CASSPGWNQPQHF
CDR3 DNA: TGTGCCAGCAGTCCTGGGTGGAATCAGCCCCAGCATTTT

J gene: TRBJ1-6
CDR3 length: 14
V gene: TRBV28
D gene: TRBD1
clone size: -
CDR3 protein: CASRPGQGGSPLHF
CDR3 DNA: TGTGCCAGCAGACCGGGACAGGGAGGTTCACCCCTCCACTTT

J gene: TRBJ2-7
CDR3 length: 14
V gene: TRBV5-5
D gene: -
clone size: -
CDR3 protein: CASSLGTLLYEQYF
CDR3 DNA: TGTGCCAGCAGCTTGGGGACGCTCCTCTACGAGCAGTACTTC

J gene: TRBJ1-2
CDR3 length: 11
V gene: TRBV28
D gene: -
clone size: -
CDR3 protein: CASSSFDGYTF
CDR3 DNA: TGTGCCAGCAGTTCTTTCGATGGCTACACCTTC

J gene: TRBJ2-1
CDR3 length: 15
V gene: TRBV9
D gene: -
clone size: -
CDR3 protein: CASSVVGGTYDEQFF
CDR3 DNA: TGTGCCAGCAGCGTGGTTGGGGGCACCTATGATGAGCAGTTCTTC

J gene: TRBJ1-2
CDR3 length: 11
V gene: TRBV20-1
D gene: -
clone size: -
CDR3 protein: CSARPDYGYTF
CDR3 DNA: TGCAGTGCTCGACCCGACTATGGCTACACCTTC

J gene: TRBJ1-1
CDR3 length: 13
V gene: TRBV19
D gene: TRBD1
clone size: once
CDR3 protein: CASSLTGGTEAFF
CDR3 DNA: TGTGCCAGTAGTTTAACAGGGGGCACTGAAGCTTTCTTT

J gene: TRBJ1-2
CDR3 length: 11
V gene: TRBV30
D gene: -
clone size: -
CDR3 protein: CAWTDLYGYTF
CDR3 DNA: TGTGCCTGGACCGACCTCTATGGCTACACCTTC

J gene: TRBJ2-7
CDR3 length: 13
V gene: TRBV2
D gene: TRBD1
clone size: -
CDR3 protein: CASIVGQAYEQYF
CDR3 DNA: TGTGCCAGCATAGTCGGACAGGCCTACGAGCAGTACTTC

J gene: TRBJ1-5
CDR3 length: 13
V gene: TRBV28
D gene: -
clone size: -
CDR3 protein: CASSLGTGQPQHF
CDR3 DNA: TGTGCCAGCAGTTTGGGGACCGGGCAGCCCCAGCATTTT

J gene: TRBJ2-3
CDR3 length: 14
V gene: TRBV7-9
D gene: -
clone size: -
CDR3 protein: CASSLGTYTDTQYF
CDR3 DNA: TGTGCCAGCAGCTTAGGGACGTACACAGATACGCAGTATTTT

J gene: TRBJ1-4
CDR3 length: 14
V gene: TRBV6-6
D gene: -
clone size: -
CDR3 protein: CASMKGAANEKLFF
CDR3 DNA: TGTGCCAGCATGAAAGGGGCGGCTAATGAAAAACTGTTTTTT

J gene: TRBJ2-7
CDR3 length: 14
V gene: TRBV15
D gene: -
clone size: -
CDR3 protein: CATSRDPGSYEQYF
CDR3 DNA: TGTGCCACCAGCAGAGATCCGGGCTCCTACGAGCAGTACTTC

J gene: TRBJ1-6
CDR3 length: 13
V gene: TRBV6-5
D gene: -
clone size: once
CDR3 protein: CASSIGGASPLHF
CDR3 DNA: TGTGCCAGCAGTATCGGCGGGGCTTCACCCCTCCACTTT

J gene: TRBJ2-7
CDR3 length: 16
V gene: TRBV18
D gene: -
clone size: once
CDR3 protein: CASSPQGNQVSYEQYF
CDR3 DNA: TGTGCCAGCTCACCACAGGGCAATCAGGTCTCCTACGAGCAGTACTTC

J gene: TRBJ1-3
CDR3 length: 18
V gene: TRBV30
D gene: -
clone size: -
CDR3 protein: CAWSTLQATRWAGNTIYF
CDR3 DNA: TGTGCCTGGAGTACCCTACAAGCGACCCGTTGGGCTGGAAACACCATATATTTT

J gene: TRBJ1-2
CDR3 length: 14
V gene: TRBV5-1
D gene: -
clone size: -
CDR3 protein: CASSLSSADVGYTF
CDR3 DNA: TGCGCCAGCAGCTTGTCCTCGGCCGATGTAGGCTACACCTTC

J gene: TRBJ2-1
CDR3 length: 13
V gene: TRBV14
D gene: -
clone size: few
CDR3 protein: CASSRNPVGEQFF
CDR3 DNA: TGTGCCAGCAGCCGAAACCCCGTCGGTGAGCAGTTCTTC

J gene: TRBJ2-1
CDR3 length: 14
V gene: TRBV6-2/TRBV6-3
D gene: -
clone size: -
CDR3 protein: CASSRGGAYNEQFF
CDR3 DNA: TGTGCCAGCAGTAGGGGGGGGGCCTACAATGAGCAGTTCTTC

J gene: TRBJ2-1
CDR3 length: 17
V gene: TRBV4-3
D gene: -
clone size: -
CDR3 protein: CASSQKRGQFAYNEQFF
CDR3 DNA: TGCGCCAGCAGCCAAAAGAGGGGTCAGTTCGCCTACAATGAGCAGTTCTTC

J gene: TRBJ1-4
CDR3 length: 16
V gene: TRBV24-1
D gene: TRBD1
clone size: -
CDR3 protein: CATSDSSGQGYEKLFF
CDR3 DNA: TGTGCCACCAGTGATTCGTCGGGACAGGGGTATGAAAAACTGTTTTTT

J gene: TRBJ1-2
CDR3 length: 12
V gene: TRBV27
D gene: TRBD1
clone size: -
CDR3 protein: CASSSRQGAYTF
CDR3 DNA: TGTGCCAGCAGTTCACGACAGGGAGCATACACCTTC

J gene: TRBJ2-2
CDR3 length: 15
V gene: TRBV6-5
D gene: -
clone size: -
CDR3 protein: CASSFQDPYTGELFF
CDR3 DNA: TGTGCCAGCAGTTTCCAAGATCCGTACACCGGGGAGCTGTTTTTT

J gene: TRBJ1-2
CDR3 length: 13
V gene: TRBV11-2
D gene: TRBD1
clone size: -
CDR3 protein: CASSSTGTGGYTF
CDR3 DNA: TGTGCCAGCAGCTCGACAGGGACGGGGGGCTACACCTTC

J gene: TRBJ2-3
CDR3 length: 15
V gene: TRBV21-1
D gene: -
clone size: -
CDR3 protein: CASSIVSSGTDTQYF
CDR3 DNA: TGTGCCAGCAGCATAGTGTCTAGCGGGACAGATACGCAGTATTTT

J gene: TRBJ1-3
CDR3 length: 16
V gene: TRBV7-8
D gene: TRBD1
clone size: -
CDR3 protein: CASSSEGTGFRNTIYF
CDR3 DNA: TGTGCCAGCAGTTCAGAAGGGACAGGGTTTAGAAACACCATATATTTT

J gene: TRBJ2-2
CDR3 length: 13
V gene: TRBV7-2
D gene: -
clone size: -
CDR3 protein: CASSLITTGELFF
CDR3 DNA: TGTGCCAGCAGCTTAATCACGACCGGGGAGCTGTTTTTT

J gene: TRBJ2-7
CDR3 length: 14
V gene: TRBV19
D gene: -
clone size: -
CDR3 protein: CASKTTLGSYEQYF
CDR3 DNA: TGTGCCAGTAAGACAACACTCGGCTCCTACGAGCAGTACTTC

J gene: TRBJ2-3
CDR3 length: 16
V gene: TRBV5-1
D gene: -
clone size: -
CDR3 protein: CASSFWGARSTDTQYF
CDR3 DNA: TGCGCCAGCAGCTTCTGGGGGGCTAGGAGCACAGATACGCAGTATTTT

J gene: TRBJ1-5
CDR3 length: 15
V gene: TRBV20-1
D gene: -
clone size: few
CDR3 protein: CSATETGYSNQPQHF
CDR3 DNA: TGCAGTGCTACTGAGACAGGATATAGCAATCAGCCCCAGCATTTT

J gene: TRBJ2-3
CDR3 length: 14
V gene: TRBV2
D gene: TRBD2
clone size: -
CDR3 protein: CASNLAGEGDTQYF
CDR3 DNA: TGTGCCAGCAATCTAGCGGGGGAGGGGGATACGCAGTATTTT

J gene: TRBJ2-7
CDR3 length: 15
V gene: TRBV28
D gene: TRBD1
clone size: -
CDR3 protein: CASEDRTGAGYEQYF
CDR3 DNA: TGTGCCAGCGAGGACAGGACAGGGGCGGGCTACGAGCAGTACTTC

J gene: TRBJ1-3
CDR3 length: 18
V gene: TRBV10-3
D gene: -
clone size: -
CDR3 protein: CAISDNKQGLSSGNTIYF
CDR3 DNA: TGTGCCATCAGTGATAATAAACAGGGACTCAGCTCTGGAAACACCATATATTTT

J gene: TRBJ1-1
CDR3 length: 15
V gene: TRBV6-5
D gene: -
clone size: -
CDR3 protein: CASSYPTEWGTEAFF
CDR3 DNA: TGTGCCAGCAGTTACCCGACAGAGTGGGGCACTGAAGCTTTCTTT

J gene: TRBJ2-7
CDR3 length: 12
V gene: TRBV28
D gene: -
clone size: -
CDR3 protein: CASSLVNYEQYF
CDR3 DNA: TGTGCCAGCAGTTTGGTCAACTACGAGCAGTACTTC

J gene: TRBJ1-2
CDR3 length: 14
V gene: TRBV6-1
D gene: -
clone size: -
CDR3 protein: CASSEAHWAHGYTF
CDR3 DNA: TGTGCCAGCAGTGAAGCGCACTGGGCGCATGGCTACACCTTC

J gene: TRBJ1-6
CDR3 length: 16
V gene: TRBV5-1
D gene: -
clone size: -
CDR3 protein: CASSLSESSYNSPLHF
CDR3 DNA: TGCGCCAGCAGCTTGTCGGAGAGCTCCTATAATTCACCCCTCCACTTT

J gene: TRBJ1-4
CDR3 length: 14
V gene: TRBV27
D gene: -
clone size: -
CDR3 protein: CASSPPGANEKLFF
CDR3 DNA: TGTGCCAGCAGTCCGCCGGGGGCTAATGAAAAACTGTTTTTT

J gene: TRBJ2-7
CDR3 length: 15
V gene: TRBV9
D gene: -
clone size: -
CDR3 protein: CASSVGWGRSYEQYF
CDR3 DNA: TGTGCCAGCAGCGTAGGGTGGGGTCGGTCCTACGAGCAGTACTTC

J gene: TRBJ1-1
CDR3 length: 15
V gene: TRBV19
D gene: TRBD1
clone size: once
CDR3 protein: CASRWTGVMNTEAFF
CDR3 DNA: TGTGCCAGTAGGTGGACAGGGGTTATGAACACTGAAGCTTTCTTT

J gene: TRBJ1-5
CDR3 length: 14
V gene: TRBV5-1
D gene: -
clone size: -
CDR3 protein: CASSPGIDNQPQHF
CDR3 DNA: TGCGCCAGCAGTCCAGGGATTGACAATCAGCCCCAGCATTTT

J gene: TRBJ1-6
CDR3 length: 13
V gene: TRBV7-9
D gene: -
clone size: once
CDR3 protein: CASTPSNNSPLHF
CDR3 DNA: TGTGCCAGCACCCCGTCAAATAATTCACCCCTCCACTTT

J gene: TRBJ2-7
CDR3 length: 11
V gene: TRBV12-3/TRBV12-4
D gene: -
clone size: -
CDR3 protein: CASSFGLGQYF
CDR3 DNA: TGTGCCAGCAGTTTTGGGCTTGGGCAGTACTTC

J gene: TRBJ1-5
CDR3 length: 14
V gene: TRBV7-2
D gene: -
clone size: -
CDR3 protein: CASSLAQSNQPQHF
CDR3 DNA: TGTGCCAGCAGCTTAGCACAGAGCAATCAGCCCCAGCATTTT

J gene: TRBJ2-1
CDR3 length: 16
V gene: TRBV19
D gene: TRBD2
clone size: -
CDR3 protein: CASSIVGGALHNEQFF
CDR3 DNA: TGTGCCAGTAGTATAGTCGGGGGGGCCCTTCACAATGAGCAGTTCTTC